A single sample is the source of the 23 T cell receptor beta chains below, sequenced in a study of shared clonotypes between healthy human individuals. The data were produced by immunoSEQ multiplex PCR, yet TCRdb's version contains in-frame clones alone and is incomplete. The table lists roughly 810,000 clones, approximately 97% of them singletons. Selected positively for CCR7 and CD45RO-negative, naive CD8 cells excluded terminally differentiated effector memory CD45RA+ cells. The specimen was naive CD8+ T cells sorted from blood. These receptors all stem from a man under 40 in good health.

J is TRBJ1-1 and V is TRBV6-5; 7 nucleotides agree with TRBD1. V gave up 5 bases and J gave up 1 base; unmatched junction bases: 7. CDR3 size: 15 residues. Germline V lookup: CDR1 MNHEY, CDR2 SVGAGI. CDR3 sequence reads: CASSRRGMKNTEAFF. The CDR3 DNA follows: TGTGCCAGCAGTCGCAGGGGGATGAAGAACACTGAAGCTTTCTTT.

This clone appeared a single time. For the CDR3, the DNA is TGTGCCAGCAGCTTATTGGGCTCGGGGGCTGGCTACACCTTC. Translated: CASSLLGSGAGYTF. The rearrangement links TRBV7-2 to TRBJ1-2; the D gene is possibly TRBD1 (6 bases). CDR1 and CDR2 (germline): SGHTA, FQGNSA. V lost 2 bases and J 7 bases, leaving 14 bases between the germline ends. CDR3 size: 14 residues.

With respect to this clone: Other nucleotide sequences from this sample produce the same CDR3. The DNA for the CDR3 is TGTGCCAGCAGTCTTTTGGGGTCCAATCAGCCCCAGCATTTT. Protein: CASSLLGSNQPQHF. The V gene is TRBV27, the J gene TRBJ1-5, with unresolved D. Germline-derived CDR1 and CDR2 are MNHEY and SMNVEV (reference sequence). Trimming left V 5 bases short and J 3 bases short, with 11 bases between. This CDR3 has 14 residues.

The J gene is TRBJ2-3, the V gene TRBV28; D might be TRBD2 (6 bases). V was shortened by 4 bases and J by 2 bases, with 13 bases between the two germline ends. The CDR3 has 15 residues. Germline CDR1 and CDR2: MDHEN and SYDVKM. The CDR3 sequence: CASSSRTNSTDTQYF. The CDR3 DNA reads as TGTGCCAGCAGTTCCCGGACTAACTCCACAGATACGCAGTATTTT.

The J gene is TRBJ2-3, the V gene TRBV7-2, with D unresolved. The length of the CDR3 is 11 residues. The V end was cut by 6 bases, the J end by 4 bases, with 5 bases between. The germline gives CDR1 SGHTA, CDR2 FQGNSA. The CDR3 nucleotides read TGTGCCAGCAGACGGTCAGATACGCAGTATTTT. It yields the protein CASRRSDTQYF.

The chain employs TRBV19 and TRBJ2-7; 10 nucleotides line up with TRBD2. V was clipped by 2 bases and J by 5 bases; unmatched bases: 0. This CDR3 has 13 amino acids. CDR1 and CDR2 (germline): LNHDA, SQIVND (reference sequence). The CDR3 DNA is TGTGCCAGTAGTATAACTAGCGGGAACGAGCAGTACTTC. It encodes CASSITSGNEQYF.

This clone was seen a handful of times. The chain joins TRBV11-2 to TRBJ2-7; TRBD2 might be the D (5 bases). This CDR3 contains 12 residues. Germline V gene lookup returns CDR1 SGHAT and CDR2 FQNNGV. Trimming cost V 8 bases and J 2 bases, with 10 bases left between them. The chain's CDR3 is CASAPGTYEQYF. CDR3 DNA: TGTGCCAGCGCCCCCGGGACCTACGAGCAGTACTTC.

The chain couples TRBV15 to TRBJ1-5; 9 bases line up with TRBD1. V lost 2 bases to trimming and J lost 9 bases; unmatched junction nucleotides: 8. Germline V gene lookup returns CDR1 LNHNV and CDR2 YYDKDF (reference sequence). The CDR3 is made up of 15 amino acids. The CDR3, as DNA: TGTGCCACCAGCAGACCCGGGACAGGGAGCGTGCCCCAGCATTTT. Translation gives CATSRPGTGSVPQHF.

The CDR3 DNA sequence: TGCGCCAGCAGCTCACACCCCTGGGACAGGGGTTTTACAGATACGCAGTATTTT. Protein product: CASSSHPWDRGFTDTQYF. The chain couples TRBV4-1 to TRBJ2-3, with TRBD1 matching over 10 bases. With V trimmed by 5 bases and J by 3 bases, 14 bases remained unmatched. Germline assignment: CDR1 MGHRA and CDR2 YSYEKL. The CDR3 consists of 18 residues.

The rearrangement links TRBV7-9 to TRBJ2-1, with TRBD2 matching 10 bases. The germline CDR1 and CDR2 sequences are SEHNR and FQNEAQ (reference sequence). This CDR3 region has 17 residues. The J segment lost 0 bases and the V segment lost 5 bases, leaving 7 bases of the junction unmatched. The CDR3 DNA sequence: TGTGCCAGCAGCCCACGGACTAGCGGTTACTCCTACAATGAGCAGTTCTTC. The encoded protein is CASSPRTSGYSYNEQFF. The full variable domain, with the rest looked up from reference TRBV7-9 and TRBJ2-1, is DTGVSQNPRHKITKRGQNVTFRCDPISEHNRLYWYRQTLGQGPEFLTYFQNEAQLEKSRLLSDRFSAERPKGSFSTLEIQRTEQGDSAMYLCASSPRTSGYSYNEQFFGPGTRLTVL.

The chain uses TRBV2 and TRBJ2-7; no clear D gene. Germline CDR1 and CDR2: SNHLY and FYNNEI. This CDR3 is 15 amino acids long. V was cut by 4 bases and J by 3 bases, with 16 bases left in between. As DNA, the CDR3 is TGTGCCAGCAGTGGGTCGCGGATTGCCTACTACGAGCAGTACTTC. As protein: CASSGSRIAYYEQYF.

The V gene is TRBV19, the J gene TRBJ2-4; weak D call: TRBD2 (5 bases). Germline V gene lookup returns CDR1 LNHDA and CDR2 SQIVND (reference sequence). CDR3 length equals 14 residues. V gave up 3 bases and J gave up 9 bases, with 15 bases separating them. CDR3 region: CASSIWVPGGIQYF. CDR3 DNA: TGTGCCAGTAGTATTTGGGTCCCCGGAGGCATTCAGTACTTC.

To note about this clone: The sample contains more than one DNA sequence encoding this CDR3. The chain combines TRBV27 with TRBJ1-1; D call uncertain. The V end lost 3 bases, the J end lost 1 base, and 6 bases lay between the germline ends. Per the germline V gene, CDR1 is MNHEY and CDR2 is SMNVEV (reference sequence). The CDR3 spans 13 residues. CDR3 sequence: CASSFAGNTEAFF. The CDR3 bases are TGTGCCAGCAGTTTTGCGGGGAACACTGAAGCTTTCTTT.

The V call is TRBV11-2, the J call TRBJ2-1; TRBD2 aligns across 12 bases. The CDR3 has 17 amino acids. Germline V gene sequence: CDR1 SGHAT, CDR2 FQNNGV. The V gene end was trimmed by 1 base and the J gene end by 4 bases; junction bases not matched to a gene: 5. DNA for the CDR3: TGTGCCAGCAGCTTAGCATCCGGGACTAGCGGGTACAATGAGCAGTTCTTC. As protein: CASSLASGTSGYNEQFF.

The rearrangement uses TRBV7-9 and TRBJ2-7, with 8 bases aligning to TRBD1. Trimming removed 4 bases from V and 4 bases from J; junction bases left unmatched: 15. The CDR3 is 17 residues long. The germline V gene has CDR1 SEHNR and CDR2 FQNEAQ (reference sequence). CDR3 DNA: TGTGCCAGCAGCTCAATCGGGACAGGATATGACCTTTACGAGCAGTACTTC. This sequence encodes CASSSIGTGYDLYEQYF.

The chain combines TRBV27 with TRBJ2-5; no definite D call. The V end was cut by 6 bases, the J end by 4 bases, with 18 bases between. This CDR3 contains 15 residues. Germline CDR1 is MNHEY and CDR2 is SMNVEV (reference sequence). This CDR3 is CASSPGARAGETQYF. For the CDR3, the DNA is TGTGCCAGCAGCCCGGGTGCTCGGGCCGGAGAGACCCAGTACTTC.

In its sample, this clone was seen once. The rearrangement links TRBV27 to TRBJ2-1; weak D call: TRBD1 (6 bases). Germline V CDR1 and CDR2: MNHEY, SMNVEV (reference sequence). The CDR3 runs 11 residues. The ends were cut back, 10 bases at V and 7 bases at J, with 11 bases in the middle. The CDR3 sequence: CATRQVNEQFF. The CDR3 nucleotides are TGTGCCACCCGACAGGTGAATGAGCAGTTCTTC.

The J gene is TRBJ1-5, the V gene TRBV7-2, with D possibly matching TRBD1 (6 bases). Germline values: CDR1 SGHTA, CDR2 FQGNSA. This CDR3 is 14 amino acids long. Trimming pared 5 bases from V and 6 bases from J, leaving 14 bases between. The CDR3 loop is CASSRTGLGQPQHF. The DNA for the CDR3 is TGTGCCAGCAGCCGTACAGGGTTGGGTCAGCCCCAGCATTTT. Drawing the rest from reference TRBV7-2 and TRBJ1-5, the complete variable domain is GAGVSQSPSNKVTEKGKDVELRCDPISGHTALYWYRQSLGQGLEFLIYFQGNSAPDKSGLPSDRFSAERTGGSVSTLTIQRTQQEDSAVYLCASSRTGLGQPQHFGDGTRLSIL.

The chain employs TRBV19 and TRBJ1-1, with a weak D call TRBD1 (5 bases). The V gene lost 2 bases and the J gene lost 2 bases, with 12 bases spanning the gap. The germline V gene has CDR1 LNHDA and CDR2 SQIVND (reference sequence). The CDR3 loop spans 15 amino acids. CDR3 region: CASSITGRLNTEAFF. CDR3 DNA sequence: TGTGCCAGTAGTATAACAGGACGACTTAACACTGAAGCTTTCTTT.

This chain links TRBV9 with TRBJ2-7; 9 bases are shared with TRBD1. Germline lookup yields CDR1 SGDLS and CDR2 YYNGEE. The ends lost 4 bases at V and 6 bases at J; junction bases unmatched: 17. The CDR3 covers 17 residues. CDR3 sequence reads: CASSSQGAHLFSGEQYF. The CDR3 nucleotides are TGTGCCAGCAGCTCACAGGGGGCGCATCTTTTTTCAGGCGAGCAGTACTTC.

V and J are TRBV7-9 and TRBJ2-1; D tentatively fits TRBD1 or TRBD2 (5 bases each). CDR1 and CDR2 (germline): SEHNR, FQNEAQ (reference sequence). The CDR3 length is 14 residues. Deletions cut 6 bases from V and 6 bases from J, with 15 bases between. CDR3 loop: CASSSHGTGNEQFF. The CDR3 DNA sequence: TGTGCCAGCAGTTCACACGGGACGGGCAATGAGCAGTTCTTC.

The CDR3 DNA reads as TGTGCCAGCAGCTTACTATGGACAGGGGAGTTAGGAGATACGCAGTATTTT. Its protein is CASSLLWTGELGDTQYF. The rearrangement links TRBV7-2 to TRBJ2-3; TRBD1 matches 9 bases. Germline V gene sequence: CDR1 SGHTA, CDR2 FQGNSA. This CDR3 has 17 residues. Trimming removed 2 bases from V and 5 bases from J; junction bases left unmatched: 11.

This chain connects TRBV9 to TRBJ2-7, with 13 bases aligning to TRBD2. CDR1 and CDR2 from the germline V gene are SGDLS and YYNGEE. The CDR3 has 15 amino acids. With V trimmed by 4 bases and J by 2 bases, 3 bases remained unmatched. CDR3 amino acids: CASSPGLAGAYEQYF. CDR3 in DNA: TGTGCCAGCAGCCCCGGACTAGCGGGAGCCTACGAGCAGTACTTC.